Presented here are 13 T cell receptor beta chains from one specimen sequenced in a study. MiXCR was run by TCRdb on the 5' RACE reads, yielding one entry per CDR3 protein. The repertoire holds tens of thousands of distinct CDR3 sequences, with 25% to 30% as singletons. The sample taken for sequencing was tumor-infiltrating memory CD4+ T cells sorted from the breast tumor. This sample's subset: memory CD4+ T cells, CD4+CD45RO+CD25-. These TCRs come from a female donor with breast cancer.

The rearrangement joins TRBV7-2 to TRBJ2-7; D is unclear. The CDR3 loop spans 13 amino acids. Deletions cut 5 bases from V and 3 bases from J, with 11 bases between. The germline V gene encodes CDR1 SGHTA and CDR2 FQGNSA. This chain's CDR3 is CASSPQPNYEQYF. CDR3 nucleotide sequence: TGTGCCAGCAGCCCGCAGCCGAACTACGAGCAGTACTTC.

The chain employs TRBV29-1 and TRBJ1-1; possibly TRBD1 for D (6 bases). Germline loops: CDR1 SQVTM, CDR2 ANQGSEA. V lost 5 bases to trimming and J lost 0 bases, with 10 bases between them. The CDR3 is 13 residues long. The CDR3: CSVRTDMNTEAFF. CDR3 DNA: TGCAGCGTTAGGACAGACATGAACACTGAAGCTTTCTTT.

This chain connects TRBV6-2 or TRBV6-3 to TRBJ1-5; possibly TRBD1 for D (5 bases). CDR1 is MNHEY and CDR2 is SVGEGT in the germline V gene. CDR3 length: 15 amino acids. V was clipped by 8 bases and J by 1 base, with 15 bases between them. Here the CDR3 reads CASSNQGGSNQPQHF. In nucleotides, the CDR3 is TGTGCCAGCTCCAATCAGGGCGGCAGCAATCAGCCCCAGCATTTT.

The chain joins TRBV24-1 to TRBJ2-1; no firm D call. V lost 5 bases to trimming and J lost 2 bases, with 6 bases between them. CDR1 and CDR2 from the germline V gene are KGHDR and SFDVKD. The CDR3 is 13 residues long. The CDR3: CATSGYPYNEQFF. The CDR3 DNA follows: TGTGCCACCAGTGGGTACCCCTACAATGAGCAGTTCTTC.

This clonotype was counted a few times. The chain couples TRBV5-1 to TRBJ2-2, with D tentatively TRBD1 (6 bases). Germline CDR1 SGHRS, CDR2 YFSETQ. The CDR3 has 16 amino acids. V shed 4 bases and J shed 4 bases, with 17 bases lying between them. CDR3 nucleotides: TGCGCCAGCAGCCCGGGTCCCGCAGGGGTCACCGGGGAGCTGTTTTTT. Translating it yields CASSPGPAGVTGELFF.

By sample fraction, this clonotype is medium-sized. The chain couples TRBV4-2 to TRBJ1-2; 7 nucleotides agree with TRBD1. CDR3 size: 14 residues. V shed 0 bases, J shed 4 bases, and the junction held 2 bases outside the gene matches. CDR1 LGHNA and CDR2 YNFKEQ come from the germline V gene. The chain's CDR3 is CASSQERTGYGYTF. CDR3 DNA sequence: TGTGCCAGCAGCCAAGAGCGGACAGGCTATGGCTACACCTTC.

This clonotype appeared a few times. J is TRBJ2-1 and V is TRBV27; 8 bases are a match to TRBD2. V lost 8 bases to trimming and J lost 5 bases; unmatched junction nucleotides: 8. The CDR3 totals 14 residues. Germline V CDR1 and CDR2: MNHEY, SMNVEV (reference sequence). DNA of the CDR3: TGTGCCAGCGCCTTGGCGGGAGGCCACAATGAGCAGTTCTTC. This codes for CASALAGGHNEQFF.

The chain joins TRBV7-9 to TRBJ1-1; D is possibly TRBD1 (5 bases). The CDR3 totals 15 residues. The V end was cut by 8 bases, the J end by 3 bases, with 19 bases between. The germline V gene has CDR1 SEHNR and CDR2 FQNEAQ (reference sequence). CDR3 coding DNA: TGTGCCAGCGCGGGGTGGCCCAGGGCGCACACTGAAGCTTTCTTT. Protein product: CASAGWPRAHTEAFF.

The rearrangement uses TRBV7-9 and TRBJ1-2; 9 bases match TRBD1. CDR1 is SEHNR and CDR2 is FQNEAQ in the germline V gene (reference sequence). This CDR3 contains 19 residues. Trimming cost V 4 bases and J 5 bases; bases outside gene matches: 20. This CDR3 is CASSSTTPGQGRLSYGYTF. In DNA form, the CDR3 reads TGTGCCAGCAGCTCAACAACTCCGGGACAGGGACGACTGTCTTATGGCTACACCTTC.

There are a few counts of this clonotype. The junction departs from the called germline gene at one end, perhaps through a read error. This chain connects TRBV7-3 to TRBJ2-2, with D possibly being TRBD2 (5 bases). The CDR3 runs 13 residues. Germline CDR1 SGHTA, CDR2 FQGTGA. In nucleotides, the CDR3 is TGTGCCAGCAACTTAGGAGGTTCCGGGGAGCTGTTTTTT. Its translation: CASNLGGSGELFF.

As DNA, the CDR3 is TGTGCCAGCAGTTCACCTCCAACCGTCAGCACTGAAGCTTTCTTT. Its translation is CASSSPPTVSTEAFF. The chain carries TRBV28 and TRBJ1-1; D is unresolved. With 4 bases removed from V and 4 bases from J, the gap between germline ends came to 16 bases. The CDR3 totals 15 residues. CDR1 is MDHEN and CDR2 is SYDVKM in the germline V gene.

This clonotype was observed a few times. The J gene is TRBJ2-2, the V gene TRBV6-2 or TRBV6-3; 9 bases line up with TRBD1. The V and J ends lost 6 bases and 4 bases, in that order; junction bases with no gene match: 15. Germline loops: CDR1 MNHEY, CDR2 SVGEGT. This CDR3 region has 18 residues. CDR3 sequence reads: CASSPGQGQSGSTGELFF. CDR3 DNA sequence: TGTGCCAGCAGCCCGGGACAGGGCCAGTCGGGTTCCACCGGGGAGCTGTTTTTT.

The chain is built from TRBV2 and TRBJ2-4; perhaps TRBD1 as D (5 bases). Per the germline V gene, CDR1 is SNHLY and CDR2 is FYNNEI. The CDR3 runs to 15 residues. The ends were cut back, 5 bases at V and 3 bases at J, with 14 bases in the middle. CDR3 in DNA: TGTGCCAGCAGTAGCTCAGGGTCTGTCAAAAACATTCAGTACTTC. Translating it yields CASSSSGSVKNIQYF. Full variable domain (remainder filled in from reference TRBV2 and TRBJ2-4): EPEVTQTPSHQVTQMGQEVILRCVPISNHLYFYWYRQILGQKVEFLVSFYNNEISEKSEIFDDQFSVERPDGSNFTLKIRSTKLEDSAMYFCASSSSGSVKNIQYFGAGTRLSVL.